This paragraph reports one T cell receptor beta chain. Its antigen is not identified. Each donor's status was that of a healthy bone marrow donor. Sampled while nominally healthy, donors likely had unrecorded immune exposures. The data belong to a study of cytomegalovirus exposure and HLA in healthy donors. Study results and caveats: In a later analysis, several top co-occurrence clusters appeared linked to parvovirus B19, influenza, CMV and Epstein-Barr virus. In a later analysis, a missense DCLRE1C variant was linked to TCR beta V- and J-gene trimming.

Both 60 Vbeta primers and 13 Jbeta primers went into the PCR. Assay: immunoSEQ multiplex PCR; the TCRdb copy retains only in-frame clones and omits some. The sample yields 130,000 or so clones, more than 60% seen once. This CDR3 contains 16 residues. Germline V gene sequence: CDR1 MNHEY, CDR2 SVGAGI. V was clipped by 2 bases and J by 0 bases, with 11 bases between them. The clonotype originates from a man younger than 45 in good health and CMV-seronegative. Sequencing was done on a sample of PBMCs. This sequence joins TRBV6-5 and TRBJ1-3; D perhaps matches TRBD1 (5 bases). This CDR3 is CASSYQAQGSGNTIYF. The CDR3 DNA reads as TGTGCCAGCAGTTACCAAGCGCAGGGCTCTGGAAACACCATATATTTT.